This T cell receptor (beta chain) was obtained from a study of shared clonotypes between healthy human individuals. Study-level findings and limits: Rarefaction revealed incomplete sorted-subset sequencing despite large depth. Sampling covered blood only; tissue repertoires likely differ.

The length of the CDR3 is 18 residues. V was trimmed by 2 bases and J by 4 bases, leaving 21 bases between them. The germline gives CDR1 MNHNS, CDR2 SASEGT. This clone was counted at least ten times. The antigen is unknown. At deep level, the assay was performed. In the original processing: For the immunoSEQ data, sequences were junction-only without quality scores, so filtering differed. Assay: immunoSEQ multiplex PCR; the TCRdb copy retains only in-frame clones and omits some. The DNA gave D and trimming, while V, J and clone size come from that table. The table shows nearly 1 million clones, with roughly 72% occurring only once.

This clonotype was sampled from a man aged 18 to 35 in good health. The chain uses TRBV6-1 and TRBJ1-5, with D uncertain. Sample: memory CD4+ T cells sorted from blood. Regarding subset: CD45RA-negative fraction. The CDR3 reads CASSELESAGGINQPQHF. The CDR3, as DNA: TGTGCCAGCAGTGAATTAGAGTCTGCGGGCGGGATTAATCAGCCCCAGCATTTT.